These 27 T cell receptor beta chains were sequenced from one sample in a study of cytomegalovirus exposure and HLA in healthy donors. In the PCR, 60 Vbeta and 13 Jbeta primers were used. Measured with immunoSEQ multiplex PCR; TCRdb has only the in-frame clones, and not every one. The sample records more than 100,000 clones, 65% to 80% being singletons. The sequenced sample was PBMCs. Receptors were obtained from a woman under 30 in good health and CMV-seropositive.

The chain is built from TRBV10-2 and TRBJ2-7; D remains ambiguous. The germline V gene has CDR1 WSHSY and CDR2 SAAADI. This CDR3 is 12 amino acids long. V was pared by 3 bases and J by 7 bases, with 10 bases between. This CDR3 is CASSESPREQYF. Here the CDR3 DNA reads TGCGCCAGCAGTGAATCCCCTAGGGAGCAGTACTTC.

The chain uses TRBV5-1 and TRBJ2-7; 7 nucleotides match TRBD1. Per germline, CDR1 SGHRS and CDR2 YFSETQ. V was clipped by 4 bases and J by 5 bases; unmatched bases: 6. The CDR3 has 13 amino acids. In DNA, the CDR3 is TGCGCCAGCAGCCTCGGGACAGCCAACGAGCAGTACTTC. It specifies CASSLGTANEQYF.

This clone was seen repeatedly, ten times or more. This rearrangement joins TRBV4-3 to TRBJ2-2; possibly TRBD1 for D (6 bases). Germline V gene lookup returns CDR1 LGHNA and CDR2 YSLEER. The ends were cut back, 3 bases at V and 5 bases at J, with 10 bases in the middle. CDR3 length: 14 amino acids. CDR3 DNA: TGCGCCAGCAGCCACAACAGGGAAACCGGGGAGCTGTTTTTT. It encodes CASSHNRETGELFF.

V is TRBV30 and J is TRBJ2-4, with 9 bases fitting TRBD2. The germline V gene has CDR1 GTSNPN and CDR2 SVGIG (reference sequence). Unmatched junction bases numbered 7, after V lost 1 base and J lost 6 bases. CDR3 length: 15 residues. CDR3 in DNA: TGTGCCTGGAGTGATCGCGGGAGGGTTGGAAACATTCAGTACTTC. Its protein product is CAWSDRGRVGNIQYF.

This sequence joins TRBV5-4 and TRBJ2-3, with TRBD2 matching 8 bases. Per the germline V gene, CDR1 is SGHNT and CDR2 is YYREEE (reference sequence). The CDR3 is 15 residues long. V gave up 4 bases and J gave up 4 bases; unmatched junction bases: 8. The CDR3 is CASSMGLGVADTQYF. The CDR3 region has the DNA TGTGCCAGCAGCATGGGACTAGGGGTGGCAGATACGCAGTATTTT.

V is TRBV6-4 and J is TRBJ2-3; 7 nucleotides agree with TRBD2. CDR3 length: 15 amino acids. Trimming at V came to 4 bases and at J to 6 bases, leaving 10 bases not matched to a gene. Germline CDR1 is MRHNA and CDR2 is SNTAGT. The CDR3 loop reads CASSAGRGSRDTQYF. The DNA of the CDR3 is TGTGCCAGCAGTGCGGGGCGGGGGTCCCGGGATACGCAGTATTTT.

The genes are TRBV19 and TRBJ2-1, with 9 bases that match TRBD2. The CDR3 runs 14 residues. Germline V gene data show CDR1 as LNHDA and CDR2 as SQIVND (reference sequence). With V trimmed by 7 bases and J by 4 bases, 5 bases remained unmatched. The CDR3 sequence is CASTWSGGYNEQFF. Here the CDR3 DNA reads TGTGCCAGTACTTGGAGCGGGGGGTACAATGAGCAGTTCTTC. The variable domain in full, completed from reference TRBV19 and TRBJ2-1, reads DGGITQSPKYLFRKEGQNVTLSCEQNLNHDAMYWYRQDPGQGLRLIYYSQIVNDFQKGDIAEGYSVSREKKESFPLTVTSAQKNPTAFYLCASTWSGGYNEQFFGPGTRLTVL.

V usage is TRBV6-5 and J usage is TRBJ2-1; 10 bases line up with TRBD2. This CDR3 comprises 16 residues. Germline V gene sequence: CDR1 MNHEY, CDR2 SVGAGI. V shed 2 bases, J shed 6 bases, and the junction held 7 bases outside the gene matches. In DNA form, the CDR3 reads TGTGCCAGCAGTTACGCATCCGGGACTAGCGTCAATGAGCAGTTCTTC. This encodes CASSYASGTSVNEQFF.

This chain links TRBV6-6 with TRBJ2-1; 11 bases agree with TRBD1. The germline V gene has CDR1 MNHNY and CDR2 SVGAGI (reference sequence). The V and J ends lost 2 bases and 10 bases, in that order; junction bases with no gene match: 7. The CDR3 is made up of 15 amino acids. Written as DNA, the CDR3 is TGTGCCAGCAGTTACGGACAGGGGGCGCGGGAGGAGCAGTTCTTC. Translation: CASSYGQGAREEQFF.

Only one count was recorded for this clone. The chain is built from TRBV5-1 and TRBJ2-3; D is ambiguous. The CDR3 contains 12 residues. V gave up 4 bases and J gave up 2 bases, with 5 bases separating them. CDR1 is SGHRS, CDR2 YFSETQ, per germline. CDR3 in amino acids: CASSPVTDTQYF. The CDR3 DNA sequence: TGCGCCAGCAGCCCCGTCACAGATACGCAGTATTTT.

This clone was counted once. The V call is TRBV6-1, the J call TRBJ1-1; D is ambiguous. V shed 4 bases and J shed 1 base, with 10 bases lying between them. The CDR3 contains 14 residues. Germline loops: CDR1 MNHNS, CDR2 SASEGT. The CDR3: CASSGLGGNTEAFF. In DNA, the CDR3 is TGTGCCAGCAGTGGCTTAGGAGGGAACACTGAAGCTTTCTTT.

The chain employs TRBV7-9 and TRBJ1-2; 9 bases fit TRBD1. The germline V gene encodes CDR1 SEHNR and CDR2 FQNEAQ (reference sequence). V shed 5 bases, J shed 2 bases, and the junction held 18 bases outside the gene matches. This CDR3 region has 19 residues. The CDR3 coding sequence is TGTGCCAGCAGCACCTCATCTCCAATACAGGGGGCGCACAACTATGGCTACACCTTC. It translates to CASSTSSPIQGAHNYGYTF.

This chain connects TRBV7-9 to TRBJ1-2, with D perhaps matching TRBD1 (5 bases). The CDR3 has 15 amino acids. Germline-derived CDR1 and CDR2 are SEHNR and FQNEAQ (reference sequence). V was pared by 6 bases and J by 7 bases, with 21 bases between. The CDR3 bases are TGTGCCAGCAGTCCCCCGTTTAGGGCGGGGGGTGGCTACACCTTC. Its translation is CASSPPFRAGGGYTF.

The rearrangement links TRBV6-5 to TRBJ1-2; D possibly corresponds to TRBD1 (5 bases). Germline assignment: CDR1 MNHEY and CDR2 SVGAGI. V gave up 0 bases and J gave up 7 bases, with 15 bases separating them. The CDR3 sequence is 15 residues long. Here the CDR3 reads CASSYSTGHPRGYTF. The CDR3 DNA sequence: TGTGCCAGCAGTTACTCGACTGGACACCCTCGTGGCTACACCTTC.

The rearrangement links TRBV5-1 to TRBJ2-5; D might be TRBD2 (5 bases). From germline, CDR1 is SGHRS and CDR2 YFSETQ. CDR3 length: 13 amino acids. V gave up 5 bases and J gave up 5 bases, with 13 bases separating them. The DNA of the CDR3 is TGCGCCAGCAGGGTCGGGCCGGGGGAGACCCAGTACTTC. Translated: CASRVGPGETQYF. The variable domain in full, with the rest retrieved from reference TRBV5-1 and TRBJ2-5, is KAGVTQTPRYLIKTRGQQVTLSCSPISGHRSVSWYQQTPGQGLQFLFEYFSETQRNKGNFPGRFSGRQFSNSRSEMNVSTLELGDSALYLCASRVGPGETQYFGPGTRLLVL.

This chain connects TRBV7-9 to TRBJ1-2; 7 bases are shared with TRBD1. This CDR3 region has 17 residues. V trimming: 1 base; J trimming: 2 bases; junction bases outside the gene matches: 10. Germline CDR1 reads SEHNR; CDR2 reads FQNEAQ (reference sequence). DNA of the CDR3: TGTGCCAGCAGCTTAGTGGGACAGCCTCTGACGAACTATGGCTACACCTTC. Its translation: CASSLVGQPLTNYGYTF.

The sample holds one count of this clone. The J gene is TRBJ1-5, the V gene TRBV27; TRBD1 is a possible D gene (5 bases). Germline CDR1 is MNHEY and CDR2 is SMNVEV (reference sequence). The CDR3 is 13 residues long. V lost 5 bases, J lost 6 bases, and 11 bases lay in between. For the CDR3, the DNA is TGTGCCAGCAGTCCGGGGGGAGGTCAGCCCCAGCATTTT. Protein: CASSPGGGQPQHF.

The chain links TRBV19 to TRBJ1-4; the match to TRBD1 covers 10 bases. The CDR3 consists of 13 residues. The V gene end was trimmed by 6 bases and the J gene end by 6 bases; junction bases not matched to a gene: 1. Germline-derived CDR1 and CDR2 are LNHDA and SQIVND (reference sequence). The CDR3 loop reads CASSGQGDEKLFF. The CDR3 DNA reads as TGTGCCAGTAGCGGACAGGGGGATGAAAAACTGTTTTTT.

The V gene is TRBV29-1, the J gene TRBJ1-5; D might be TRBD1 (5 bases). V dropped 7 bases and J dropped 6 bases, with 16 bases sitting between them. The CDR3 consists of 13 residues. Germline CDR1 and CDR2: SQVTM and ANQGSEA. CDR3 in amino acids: CSGTMGQGQPQHF. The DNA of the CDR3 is TGCAGCGGCACCATGGGGCAGGGTCAGCCCCAGCATTTT.

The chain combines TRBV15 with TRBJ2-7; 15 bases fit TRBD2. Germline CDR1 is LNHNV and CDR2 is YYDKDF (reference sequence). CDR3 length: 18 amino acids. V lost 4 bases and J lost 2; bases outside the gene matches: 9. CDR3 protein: CATSTGTSGRLDPYEQYF. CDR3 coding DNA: TGTGCCACCAGCACCGGGACTAGCGGGAGGTTAGACCCCTACGAGCAGTACTTC.

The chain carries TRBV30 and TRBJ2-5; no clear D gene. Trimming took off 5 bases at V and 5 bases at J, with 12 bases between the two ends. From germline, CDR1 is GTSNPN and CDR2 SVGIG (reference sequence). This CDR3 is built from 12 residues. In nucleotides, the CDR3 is TGTGCCTGGGCGGCCGCCGCGGAGACCCAGTACTTC. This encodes CAWAAAAETQYF. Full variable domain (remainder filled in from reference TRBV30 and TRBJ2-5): SQTIHQWPATLVQPVGSPLSLECTVEGTSNPNLYWYRQAAGRGLQLLFYSVGIGQISSEVPQNLSASRPQDRQFILSSKKLLLSDSGFYLCAWAAAAETQYFGPGTRLLVL.

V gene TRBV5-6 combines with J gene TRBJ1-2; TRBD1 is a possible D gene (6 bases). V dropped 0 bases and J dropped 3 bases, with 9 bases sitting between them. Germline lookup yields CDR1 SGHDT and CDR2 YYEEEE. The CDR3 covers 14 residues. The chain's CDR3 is CASSLAGDHYGYTF. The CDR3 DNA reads TGTGCCAGCAGCTTGGCAGGGGACCACTATGGCTACACCTTC.

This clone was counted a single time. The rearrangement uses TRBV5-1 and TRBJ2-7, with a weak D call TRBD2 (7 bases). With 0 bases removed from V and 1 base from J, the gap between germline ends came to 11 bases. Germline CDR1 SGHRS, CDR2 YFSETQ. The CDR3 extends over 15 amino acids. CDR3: CASSLVGGGSYEQYF. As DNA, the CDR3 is TGCGCCAGCAGCTTGGTGGGAGGGGGGTCCTACGAGCAGTACTTC.

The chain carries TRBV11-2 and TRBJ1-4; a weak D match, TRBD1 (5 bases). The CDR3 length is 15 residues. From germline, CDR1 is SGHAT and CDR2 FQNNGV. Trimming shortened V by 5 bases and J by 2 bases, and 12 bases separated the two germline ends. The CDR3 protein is CASSPSGETNEKLFF. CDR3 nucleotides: TGTGCCAGCAGCCCCTCGGGGGAGACTAATGAAAAACTGTTTTTT.

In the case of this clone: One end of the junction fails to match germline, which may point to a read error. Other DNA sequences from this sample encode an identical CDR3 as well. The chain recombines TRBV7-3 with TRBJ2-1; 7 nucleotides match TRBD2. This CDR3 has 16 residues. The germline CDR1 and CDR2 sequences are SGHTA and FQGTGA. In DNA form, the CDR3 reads TGTGCCAGCAGCGGTCGCGGAGCGGGGCTGTACAATGAGCAATTCTTC. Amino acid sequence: CASSGRGAGLYNEQFF.

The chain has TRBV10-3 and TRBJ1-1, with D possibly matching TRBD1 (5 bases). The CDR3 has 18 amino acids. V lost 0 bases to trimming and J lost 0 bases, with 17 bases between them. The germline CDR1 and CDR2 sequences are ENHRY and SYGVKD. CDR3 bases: TGTGCCATCAGTGAGTCGACGGGGGGGAGAGGGATGAACACTGAAGCTTTCTTT. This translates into CAISESTGGRGMNTEAFF.

CDR3 sequence: CAIPGAGGRRYEQFF. CDR3 sequence (DNA): TGTGCCATTCCTGGGGCGGGAGGGCGGAGGTATGAGCAGTTCTTC. The gene calls are TRBV6-4 and TRBJ2-1; 9 bases line up with TRBD2. V shed 10 bases and J 8 bases; nucleotides not matched to a gene: 15. The CDR3 is 15 amino acids. Per the germline V gene, CDR1 is MRHNA and CDR2 is SNTAGT.